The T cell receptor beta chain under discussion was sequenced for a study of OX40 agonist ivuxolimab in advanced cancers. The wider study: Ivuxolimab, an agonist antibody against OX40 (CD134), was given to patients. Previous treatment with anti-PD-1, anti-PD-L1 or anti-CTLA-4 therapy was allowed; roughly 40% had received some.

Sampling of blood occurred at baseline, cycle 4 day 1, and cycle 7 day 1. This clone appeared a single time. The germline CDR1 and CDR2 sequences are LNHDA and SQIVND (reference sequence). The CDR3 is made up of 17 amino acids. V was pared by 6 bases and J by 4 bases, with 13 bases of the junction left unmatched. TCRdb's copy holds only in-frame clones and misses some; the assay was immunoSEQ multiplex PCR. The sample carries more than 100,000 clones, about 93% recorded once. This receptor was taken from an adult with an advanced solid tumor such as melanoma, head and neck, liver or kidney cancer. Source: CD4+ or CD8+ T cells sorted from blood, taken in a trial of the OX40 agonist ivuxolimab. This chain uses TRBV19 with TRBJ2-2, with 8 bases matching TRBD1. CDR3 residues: CASRNQLGQGRTGELFF. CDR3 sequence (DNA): TGTGCCAGTAGGAATCAATTAGGACAGGGTCGCACCGGGGAGCTGTTTTTT.